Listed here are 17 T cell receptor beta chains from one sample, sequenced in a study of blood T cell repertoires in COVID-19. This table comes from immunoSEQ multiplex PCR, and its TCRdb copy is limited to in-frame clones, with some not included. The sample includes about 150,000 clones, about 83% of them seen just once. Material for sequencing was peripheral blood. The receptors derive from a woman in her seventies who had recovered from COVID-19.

CDR3 amino acids: CASSLILGAHGYTF. The CDR3 DNA follows: TGTGCCAGCAGCTTGATCCTGGGCGCCCATGGCTACACCTTC. The chain couples TRBV5-4 to TRBJ1-2; D unresolved. With 1 base removed from V and 6 bases from J, the gap between germline ends came to 13 bases. Germline-derived CDR1 and CDR2 are SGHNT and YYREEE (reference sequence). CDR3 length equals 14 residues. Looking up the rest from reference TRBV5-4 and TRBJ1-2 gives the full variable domain: ETGVTQSPTHLIKTRGQQVTLRCSSQSGHNTVSWYQQALGQGPQFIFQYYREEENGRGNFPPRFSGLQFPNYSSELNVNALELDDSALYLCASSLILGAHGYTFGSGTRLTVV.

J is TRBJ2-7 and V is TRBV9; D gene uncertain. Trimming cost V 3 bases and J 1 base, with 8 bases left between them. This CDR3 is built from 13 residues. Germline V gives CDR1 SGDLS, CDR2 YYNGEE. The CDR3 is CASSARSSYEQYF. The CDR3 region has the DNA TGTGCCAGCAGCGCTCGGAGTTCCTACGAGCAGTACTTC.

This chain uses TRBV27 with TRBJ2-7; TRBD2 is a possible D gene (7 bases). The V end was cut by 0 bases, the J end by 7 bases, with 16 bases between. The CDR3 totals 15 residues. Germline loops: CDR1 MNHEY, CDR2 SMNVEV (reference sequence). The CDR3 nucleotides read TGTGCCAGCAGTTTATCGGGGGGCTGGGGGGGTGAGCAGTACTTC. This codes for CASSLSGGWGGEQYF.

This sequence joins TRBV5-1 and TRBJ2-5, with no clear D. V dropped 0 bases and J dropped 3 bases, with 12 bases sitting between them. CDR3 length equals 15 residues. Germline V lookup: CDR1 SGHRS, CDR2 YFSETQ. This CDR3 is CASSLGPLLKETQYF. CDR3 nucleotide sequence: TGCGCCAGCAGCTTGGGGCCCCTCCTCAAAGAGACCCAGTACTTC.

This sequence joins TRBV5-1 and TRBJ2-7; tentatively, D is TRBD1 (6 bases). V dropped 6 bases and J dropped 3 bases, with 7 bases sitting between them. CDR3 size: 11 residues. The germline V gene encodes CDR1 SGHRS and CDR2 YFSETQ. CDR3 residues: CASNRDYEQYF. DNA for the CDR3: TGCGCCAGCAACAGGGACTACGAGCAGTACTTC.

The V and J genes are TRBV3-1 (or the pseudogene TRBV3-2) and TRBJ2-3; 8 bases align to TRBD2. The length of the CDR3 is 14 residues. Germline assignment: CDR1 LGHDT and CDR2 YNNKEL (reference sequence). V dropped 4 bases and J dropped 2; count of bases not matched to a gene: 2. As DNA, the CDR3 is TGTGCCAGCAGCCCGGGGGGGAACACAGATACGCAGTATTTT. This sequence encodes CASSPGGNTDTQYF.

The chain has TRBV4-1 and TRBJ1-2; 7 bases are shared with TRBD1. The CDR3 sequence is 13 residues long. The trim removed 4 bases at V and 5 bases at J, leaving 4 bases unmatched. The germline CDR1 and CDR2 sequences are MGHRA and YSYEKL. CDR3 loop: CASSPGQQYGYTF. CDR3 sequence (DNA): TGCGCCAGCAGCCCGGGACAGCAGTATGGCTACACCTTC.

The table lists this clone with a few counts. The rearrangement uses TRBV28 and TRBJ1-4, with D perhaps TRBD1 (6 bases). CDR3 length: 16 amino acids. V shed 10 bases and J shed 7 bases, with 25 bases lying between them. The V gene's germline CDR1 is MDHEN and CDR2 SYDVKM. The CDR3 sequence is CATATGGGGNSEKLFF. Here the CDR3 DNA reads TGTGCCACCGCCACCGGGGGGGGCGGAAATAGTGAAAAACTGTTTTTT. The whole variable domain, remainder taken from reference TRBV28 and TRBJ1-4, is DVKVTQSSRYLVKRTGEKVFLECVQDMDHENMFWYRQDPGLGLRLIYFSYDVKMKEKGDIPEGYSVSREKKERFSLILESASTNQTSMYLCATATGGGGNSEKLFFGSGTQLSVL.

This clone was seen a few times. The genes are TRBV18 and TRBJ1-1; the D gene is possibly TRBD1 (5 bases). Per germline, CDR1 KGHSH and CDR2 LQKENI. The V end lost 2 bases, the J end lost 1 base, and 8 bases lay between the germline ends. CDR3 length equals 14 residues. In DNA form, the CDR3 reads TGTGCCAGCTCACCAGGGGCAGCGAACACTGAAGCTTTCTTT. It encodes CASSPGAANTEAFF. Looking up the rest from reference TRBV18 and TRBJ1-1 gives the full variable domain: NAGVMQNPRHLVRRRGQEARLRCSPMKGHSHVYWYRQLPEEGLKFMVYLQKENIIDESGMPKERFSAEFPKEGPSILRIQQVVRGDSAAYFCASSPGAANTEAFFGQGTRLTVV.

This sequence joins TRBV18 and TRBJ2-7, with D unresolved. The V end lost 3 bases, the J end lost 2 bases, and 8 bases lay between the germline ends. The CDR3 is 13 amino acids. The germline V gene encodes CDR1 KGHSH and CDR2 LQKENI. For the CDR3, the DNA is TGTGCCAGCTCACCCCTTTCCGCCTACGAGCAGTACTTC. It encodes CASSPLSAYEQYF.

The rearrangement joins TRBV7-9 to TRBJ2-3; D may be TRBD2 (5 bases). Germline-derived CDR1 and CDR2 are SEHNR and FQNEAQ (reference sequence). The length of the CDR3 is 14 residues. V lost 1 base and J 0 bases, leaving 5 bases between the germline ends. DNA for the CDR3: TGTGCCAGCAGCTTAGGGGAGAGCACAGATACGCAGTATTTT. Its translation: CASSLGESTDTQYF.

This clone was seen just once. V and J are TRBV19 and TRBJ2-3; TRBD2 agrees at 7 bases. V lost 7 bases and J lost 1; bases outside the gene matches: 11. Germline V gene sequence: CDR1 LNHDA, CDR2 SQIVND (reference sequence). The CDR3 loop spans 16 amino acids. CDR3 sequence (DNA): TGTGCCAGTACCCCGAGGGCGGGGGTGCGCACAGATACGCAGTATTTT. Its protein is CASTPRAGVRTDTQYF.

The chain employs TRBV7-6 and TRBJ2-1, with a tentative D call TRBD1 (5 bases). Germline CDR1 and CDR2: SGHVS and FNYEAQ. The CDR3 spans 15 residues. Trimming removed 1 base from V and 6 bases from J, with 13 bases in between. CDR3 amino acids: CASSLEVRARNEQFF. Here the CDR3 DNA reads TGTGCCAGCAGCTTAGAAGTCAGGGCGCGCAATGAGCAGTTCTTC. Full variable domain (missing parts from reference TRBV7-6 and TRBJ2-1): GAGVSQSPRYKVTKRGQDVALRCDPISGHVSLYWYRQALGQGPEFLTYFNYEAQQDKSGLPNDRFSAERPEGSISTLTIQRTEQRDSAMYRCASSLEVRARNEQFFGPGTRLTVL.

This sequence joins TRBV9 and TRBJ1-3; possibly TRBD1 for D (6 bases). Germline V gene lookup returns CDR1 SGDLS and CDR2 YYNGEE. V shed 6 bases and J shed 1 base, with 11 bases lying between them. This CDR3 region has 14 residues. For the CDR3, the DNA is TGTGCCAGCACCCGACAGGCGTCTGGAAACACCATATATTTT. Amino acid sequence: CASTRQASGNTIYF.

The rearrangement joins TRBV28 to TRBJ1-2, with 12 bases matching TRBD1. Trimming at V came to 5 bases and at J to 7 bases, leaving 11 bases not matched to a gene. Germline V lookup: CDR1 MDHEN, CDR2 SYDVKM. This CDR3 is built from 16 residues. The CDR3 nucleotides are TGTGCCAGCAGTCCACCCGGGACAGGGGGCGCGCGTGGCTACACCTTC. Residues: CASSPPGTGGARGYTF.

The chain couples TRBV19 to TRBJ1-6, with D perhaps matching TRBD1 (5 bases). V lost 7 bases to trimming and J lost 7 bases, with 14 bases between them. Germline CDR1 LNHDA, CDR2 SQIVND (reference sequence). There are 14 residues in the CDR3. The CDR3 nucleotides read TGTGCCAGTAACCCACAGGCGCGGAATTCACCCCTCCACTTT. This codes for CASNPQARNSPLHF.

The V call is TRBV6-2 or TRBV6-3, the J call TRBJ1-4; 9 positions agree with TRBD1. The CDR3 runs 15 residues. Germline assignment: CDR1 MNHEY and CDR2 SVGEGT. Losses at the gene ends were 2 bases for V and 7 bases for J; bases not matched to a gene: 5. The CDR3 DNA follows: TGTGCCAGCAGTTACGCGGGACAGGGTGGTGAAAAACTGTTTTTT. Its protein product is CASSYAGQGGEKLFF.